This T cell receptor beta chain originates from a study of vaccination effects on CD4 cells after COVID-19. Trimming cost V 7 bases and J 2 bases; bases outside gene matches: 7. Germline V gene lookup returns CDR1 LNHDA and CDR2 SQIVND (reference sequence). This CDR3 spans 15 amino acids. Clones were read by immunoSEQ multiplex PCR, and TCRdb kept only the in-frame ones, dropping some. Here the sample spans approximately 87,000 clones, roughly 80% being singletons. Peptide-pool stimulation followed by sequencing identified expanded antigen-specific CD4+ clonotypes in the ViraFEST assay. Subsequent to a culture period of nine to ten days, CD4+ T cells were isolated. Prior SARS-CoV-2 infection was absent in the vaccine recipients, as shown by negative nucleocapsid antibodies. Cultures had half their medium replaced with IL-2 medium on days 3 and 7. The study's findings and limits: Healthy vaccinees' vaccine-induced clones included only 1 of 255 that recognized common cold coronaviruses.

This clone appeared a few times. Its antigen is undetermined. The chain employs TRBV19 and TRBJ2-2, with 7 bases lining up with TRBD1. The clonotype was recovered from a human donor who received a COVID-19 vaccine. Source: CD4+ T cells from PBMCs cultured with HCoV-229E spike peptides, taken before COVID-19 vaccination. The CDR3 sequence is CASIRDRLNTGELFF. The DNA for the CDR3 is TGTGCCAGTATTAGGGACAGACTAAACACCGGGGAGCTGTTTTTT.